The 32 T cell receptor beta chains in this list originate from one sample, sequenced in a study of T cells in women clearing cervical HPV infection. TCRdb's table, derived via immunoSEQ multiplex PCR, lists solely in-frame clones and lacks some. This table holds 40,000 to 60,000 clones. Sequencing used blood buffy coat. The source of these receptors is a woman between 18 and 69 years old with a cervical HPV16 infection that either progressed to CIN3+ or cleared (not recorded which).

As to this clone: Coverage ceases 3 residues before the CDR3 finishes, and the germline J gene fills in the end. The J gene is TRBJ2-2, the V gene TRBV18, with a possible D match to TRBD1 (6 bases). The CDR3 covers 14 residues. In germline, CDR1 is KGHSH, CDR2 LQKENI. With 3 bases removed from V and 1 base from J, the gap between germline ends came to 6 bases. This CDR3 reads CASSPDRNTGELFF. The sequenced part of the CDR3 DNA is TGTGCCAGCTCACCGGACAGGAACACCGGGGAG.

As concerns this clone: The read comes to an end 3 residues before the CDR3 does, leaving the germline J gene to fill in the end. The chain joins TRBV10-3 to TRBJ2-1; 7 bases are a match to TRBD1. Germline CDR1 and CDR2: ENHRY and SYGVKD. The trim removed 2 bases at V and 9 bases at J, leaving 4 bases unmatched. The CDR3 is 13 residues long. The CDR3 sequence: CAISEDRESEQFF. The sequenced part of the CDR3 DNA is TGTGCCATCAGTGAGGACAGGGAGAGTGAG.

Points on this clone: An end of the junction does not agree with germline; a read error may underlie this. Other nucleotide sequences in the sample specify the same CDR3. CDR3 protein: CASSLPDRGDTIYF. CDR3 bases read: TGTGCCAGCAGCTTGCCCGACAGGGGGGACACT. This chain connects TRBV5-6 to TRBJ1-3, with 9 bases matching TRBD1. The CDR3 end lies 3 residues beyond the end of the read and is filled in from the germline J gene. Germline V gene sequence: CDR1 SGHDT, CDR2 YYEEEE. This CDR3 spans 14 amino acids.

The CDR3 loop is CASSLERSGGTDTQYF. The sequenced CDR3 bases are TGTGCCAGCAGCTTAGAGCGAAGCGGGGGAACAGATACG. J is TRBJ2-3 and V is TRBV7-6; 8 bases line up with TRBD2. The CDR3 end is not reached by the read, which stops 3 residues before it; the germline J gene fills it in. V lost 1 base, J lost 3 bases, and 6 bases stayed unmatched. The germline CDR1 and CDR2 sequences are SGHVS and FNYEAQ. The CDR3 consists of 16 residues.

CDR3 sequence: CASSRIAGRSYEQYF. The sequenced part of the CDR3 DNA is TGTGCCAGCTCACGAATAGCGGGTCGCTCCTACGAG. The V gene is TRBV18, the J gene TRBJ2-7; TRBD2 agrees at 7 bases. The read comes to an end 3 residues before the CDR3 does, leaving the germline J gene to fill in the end. With V trimmed by 4 bases and J by 0 bases, 6 bases remained unmatched. Germline assignment: CDR1 KGHSH and CDR2 LQKENI. The CDR3 covers 15 residues.

A word on this clone: The CDR3 end falls 3 residues outside the read, so it is completed with the germline J gene. This chain connects TRBV7-9 to TRBJ1-6; D may be TRBD1 (6 bases). The CDR3 sequence is 15 residues long. The V end lost 2 bases, the J end lost 10 bases, and 15 bases lay between the germline ends. Per the germline V gene, CDR1 is SEHNR and CDR2 is FQNEAQ (reference sequence). The part of the CDR3 DNA that was read is TGTGCCAGCAGCTTATACGACAGGTCTGGATCACCC. Translating it yields CASSLYDRSGSP. The CDR3 reads in full as CASSLYDRSGSPLHF. Using reference TRBV7-9 and TRBJ1-6 for the parts outside the CDR3, the full variable domain is DTGVSQNPRHKITKRGQNVTFRCDPISEHNRLYWYRQTLGQGPEFLTYFQNEAQLEKSRLLSDRFSAERPKGSFSTLEIQRTEQGDSAMYLCASSLYDRSGSPLHFGNGTRLTVT.

Regarding this clone: The read terminates 3 residues ahead of where the CDR3 ends, so the germline J gene completes it. This chain joins TRBV19 and TRBJ1-2, with D perhaps TRBD1 (6 bases). V dropped 5 bases and J dropped 4 bases, with 14 bases sitting between them. The CDR3 runs to 14 residues. Germline CDR1 is LNHDA and CDR2 is SQIVND (reference sequence). CDR3 loop: CASSPVSDSYGYTF. The sequenced CDR3 bases are TGTGCCAGTAGTCCCGTTTCGGACAGCTATGGC.

Comment on this clone: The read ends 3 residues shy of where the CDR3 ends; the end is completed using the germline J gene. The genes are TRBV23-1 and TRBJ2-5, with 12 positions matching TRBD2. TRBV23-1 is an open reading frame, and its role is uncertain. This CDR3 spans 14 amino acids. Trimming removed 7 bases from V and 5 bases from J; junction bases left unmatched: 5. The CDR3 DNA, read in part, is TGCGCCAGCACCCTAGCGGGGGGGGAGGAGACC. Its protein is CASTLAGGEET. The whole CDR3 protein is CASTLAGGEETQYF.

In the case of this clone: The CDR3 goes on 3 residues after the read ends, and that part is filled in from the germline J gene. This chain uses TRBV5-1 with TRBJ1-5; D not resolved. CDR3 length: 14 amino acids. Germline V gene data show CDR1 as SGHRS and CDR2 as YFSETQ. With 0 bases removed from V and 4 bases from J, the gap between germline ends came to 8 bases. CDR3 bases read: TGCGCCAGCAGCTTGGGGGCTGGGAATCAGCCC. Translating it yields CASSLGAGNQP. In full, the CDR3 is CASSLGAGNQPQHF.

With respect to this clone: The read is 3 residues too short to cover the CDR3 end, so that end is filled in from the germline J gene. This chain uses TRBV12-3 or TRBV12-4 with TRBJ2-3; 9 bases are shared with TRBD1. J lost 6 bases, V lost 5 bases, and 12 bases had no gene match. The length of the CDR3 is 16 residues. CDR3 protein: CASSAQSGTGYDTQYF. Partial CDR3 DNA: TGTGCCAGCAGTGCCCAGTCCGGGACAGGGTACGATACG.

Comment on this clone: The read ends 3 residues before the CDR3 terminus; that terminus is restored from the germline J gene. The V and J genes are TRBV12-5 and TRBJ2-3; D remains unclear. Per germline, CDR1 LGHNT and CDR2 FRNRAP. This CDR3 region has 15 residues. Trimming took off 1 base at V and 2 bases at J, with 10 bases between the two ends. The sequenced CDR3 bases are TGTGCTAGTGGTTTGGGAGGCTCCCCCACAGATACG. This encodes CASGLGGSPTDT. The full CDR3 protein is CASGLGGSPTDTQYF.

With respect to this clone: The read stops 3 residues short of the end of the CDR3; the missing end is completed from the germline J gene. This chain uses TRBV19 with TRBJ1-1, with D perhaps matching TRBD1 (5 bases). The CDR3 sequence is 14 residues long. Germline V gene data show CDR1 as LNHDA and CDR2 as SQIVND (reference sequence). V lost 3 bases, J lost 5 bases, and 13 bases lay in between. The CDR3 sequence is CASSMGQGGTEAFF. The DNA read from the CDR3 is TGTGCCAGTAGTATGGGTCAGGGAGGTACTGAA.

Regarding this clone: Read data end 3 residues before the CDR3 end; the end is taken from the germline J gene. V usage is TRBV5-4 and J usage is TRBJ2-7, with D possibly matching TRBD1 (6 bases). Germline CDR1 SGHNT, CDR2 YYREEE (reference sequence). V dropped 4 bases and J dropped 5 bases, with 13 bases sitting between them. CDR3 length: 13 amino acids. The sequenced CDR3 bases are TGTGCCAGCAGCCACCGGGACATCGACGAG. Its translation is CASSHRDIDE. The CDR3 reads in full as CASSHRDIDEQYF.

Points on this clone: Read sequence stops 3 residues before the CDR3 end, and the germline J gene provides the missing end. The chain combines TRBV23-1 with TRBJ2-1, with 8 bases fitting TRBD2. TRBV23-1 is placed among ORFs of uncertain function. V trimming: 3 bases; J trimming: 1 base; junction bases outside the gene matches: 17. The CDR3 length is 20 residues. This CDR3 reads CASSQASQRGRPGSYNEQFF. The part of the CDR3 DNA that was read is TGCGCCAGCAGTCAGGCGTCGCAGCGGGGGCGCCCTGGGTCCTACAATGAG.

CDR3 bases read: TGTGCCAGGGGGTCCCAGGGAAACACTGAA. Translation gives CARGSQGNTE. The complete CDR3 protein is CARGSQGNTEAFF. The rearrangement uses TRBV2 and TRBJ1-1; possible D gene TRBD1, 5 bases. The read terminates 3 residues ahead of where the CDR3 ends, so the germline J gene completes it. Trimming took 9 bases from V and 2 from J, leaving 13 bases between them. Germline CDR1 and CDR2: SNHLY and FYNNEI. The length of the CDR3 is 13 residues.

About this clone itself: The read ends 3 residues before the CDR3 terminus; that terminus is restored from the germline J gene. The V gene is TRBV2, the J gene TRBJ2-7, with no clear D. The CDR3 sequence is 14 residues long. The V end was cut by 4 bases, the J end by 0 bases, with 10 bases between. Germline CDR1 SNHLY, CDR2 FYNNEI. The CDR3 sequence: CASSVTAGSYEQYF. The part of the CDR3 DNA that was read is TGTGCCAGCAGTGTAACCGCCGGCTCCTACGAG.

Notes on this clone: The read terminates 3 residues before the CDR3 end, so the remaining end is supplied by the germline J gene. The rearrangement links TRBV28 to TRBJ2-7, with D tentatively TRBD2 (6 bases). Germline V gene sequence: CDR1 MDHEN, CDR2 SYDVKM. The CDR3 contains 17 residues. The V end was cut by 6 bases, the J end by 2 bases, with 23 bases between. CDR3 DNA (partial): TGTGCCAGCAGCCCAGGAGGGGTCCGGGCGGAAACCTACGAG. Its translation: CASSPGGVRAETYE. In full, the CDR3 reads CASSPGGVRAETYEQYF.

Concerning this clone itself: Read coverage stops 3 residues before the CDR3 terminus; the germline J gene supplies the remainder. The chain recombines TRBV5-4 with TRBJ2-3; D may be TRBD1 (6 bases). This CDR3 has 16 amino acids. V was clipped by 0 bases and J by 3 bases, with 14 bases between them. Germline-derived CDR1 and CDR2 are SGHNT and YYREEE (reference sequence). Partial CDR3 DNA: TGTGCCAGCAGCTTGGGGCGAGGGGGAGAGACAGATACG. Translated: CASSLGRGGETDT. The full CDR3 is CASSLGRGGETDTQYF.

About this clone itself: The read finishes 3 residues shy of the CDR3 end, and the germline J gene is used to complete it. The chain recombines TRBV28 with TRBJ2-3; 7 positions match TRBD1. V lost 6 bases, J lost 1 base, and 4 bases stayed unmatched. CDR3 length: 14 residues. Germline-derived CDR1 and CDR2 are MDHEN and SYDVKM. The CDR3 reads CASREGTGTDTQYF. CDR3 bases read: TGTGCCAGCAGAGAAGGGACAGGCACAGATACG.

For this clone: The CDR3 goes on 3 residues after the read ends, and that part is filled in from the germline J gene. The chain uses TRBV12-3 or TRBV12-4 and TRBJ2-7, with 8 bases aligning to TRBD2. V shed 5 bases, J shed 4 bases, and the junction held 10 bases outside the gene matches. This CDR3 is built from 15 residues. CDR3 loop: CASSPSPGLGYEQYF. The CDR3 DNA, read in part, is TGTGCCAGCAGTCCCAGTCCGGGACTAGGATACGAG.

Note on this clone: The read ends 3 residues early relative to the CDR3; the germline J gene fills the gap. V usage is TRBV5-1 and J usage is TRBJ2-1; 10 bases map to TRBD2. This CDR3 is built from 15 residues. J lost 5 bases, V lost 0 bases, and 2 bases had no gene match. The germline V gene encodes CDR1 SGHRS and CDR2 YFSETQ. The CDR3 loop reads CASSLVLAGDNEQFF. CDR3 DNA, as far as it was read: TGCGCCAGCAGCTTGGTGCTAGCGGGAGACAATGAG.

With respect to this clone: The DNA ends 3 residues before the CDR3 does, and the rest of the CDR3 is filled in from the germline J gene. This rearrangement joins TRBV9 to TRBJ2-7; TRBD2 aligns across 10 bases. CDR1 is SGDLS, CDR2 YYNGEE, per germline. Trimming removed 0 bases from V and 1 base from J; junction bases left unmatched: 7. This CDR3 has 17 amino acids. The chain's CDR3 is CASSVGASGGGSYEQYF. Partial CDR3 DNA: TGTGCCAGCAGCGTAGGGGCTAGCGGGGGCGGGTCCTACGAG.

On this clone itself: The read ends 3 residues before the CDR3 terminus; that terminus is restored from the germline J gene. The rearrangement links TRBV5-1 to TRBJ2-5; D possibly corresponds to TRBD2 (5 bases). This CDR3 contains 17 residues. V was cut by 2 bases and J by 0 bases, with 17 bases left in between. The germline V gene encodes CDR1 SGHRS and CDR2 YFSETQ. The CDR3 spells CASSFSAGPSHQETQYF. The part of the CDR3 DNA that was read is TGCGCCAGCAGCTTCAGCGCGGGCCCGAGTCACCAAGAGACC.

As regards this clone: Read sequence stops 3 residues before the CDR3 end, and the germline J gene provides the missing end. V gene TRBV7-2 combines with J gene TRBJ2-1, with D unresolved. CDR3 size: 15 residues. Germline CDR1 and CDR2: SGHTA and FQGNSA. Trimming took 5 bases from V and 0 from J, leaving 11 bases between them. CDR3 DNA, as far as it was read: TGTGCCAGCAGCAGCATGGTCGGCTCCTACAATGAG. This encodes CASSSMVGSYNE. The CDR3 as a whole reads CASSSMVGSYNEQFF.

Comment on this clone: The read terminates 3 residues before the CDR3 end, so the remaining end is supplied by the germline J gene. The gene calls are TRBV19 and TRBJ2-7; no clear D. Between the trimmed V and J ends, which lost 3 bases and 0 bases, there was a span of 6 bases. This CDR3 is 13 amino acids long. Germline lookup yields CDR1 LNHDA and CDR2 SQIVND (reference sequence). The part of the CDR3 DNA that was read is TGTGCCAGTAGTATGCAGGACTCCTACGAG. Translating it yields CASSMQDSYE. The entire CDR3 protein is CASSMQDSYEQYF.

About this clone itself: The CDR3 end lies 3 residues beyond the end of the read and is filled in from the germline J gene. The rearrangement uses TRBV5-6 and TRBJ1-2; 7 bases are a match to TRBD1. The CDR3 totals 15 residues. Per germline, CDR1 SGHDT and CDR2 YYEEEE. The part of the CDR3 DNA that was read is TGTGCCAGCAGCTTGGGTGAGCGACAGGGTTGGGGC. Translating gives CASSLGERQGWG. The entire CDR3 is CASSLGERQGWGYTF.

As to this clone: Read data end 3 residues before the CDR3 end; the end is taken from the germline J gene. V is TRBV28 and J is TRBJ1-1; possible D gene TRBD1, 5 bases. The CDR3 loop spans 15 amino acids. Germline V lookup: CDR1 MDHEN, CDR2 SYDVKM. Trimming took 2 bases from V and 3 from J, leaving 13 bases between them. The CDR3 reads CASSLRQGSDTEAFF. The covered CDR3 bases are TGTGCCAGCAGTTTACGGCAGGGATCAGACACTGAA. Full variable domain (outside the CDR3, taken from reference TRBV28 and TRBJ1-1): DVKVTQSSRYLVKRTGEKVFLECVQDMDHENMFWYRQDPGLGLRLIYFSYDVKMKEKGDIPEGYSVSREKKERFSLILESASTNQTSMYLCASSLRQGSDTEAFFGQGTRLTVV.

Turning to this clone: Read sequence stops 3 residues before the CDR3 end, and the germline J gene provides the missing end. V usage is TRBV6-1 and J usage is TRBJ2-3; D possibly corresponds to TRBD1 (5 bases). The CDR3 covers 16 residues. V lost 4 bases, J lost 0 bases, and 14 bases lay in between. Germline CDR1 reads MNHNS; CDR2 reads SASEGT. This CDR3 reads CASSVTGPSSTDTQYF. The part of the CDR3 DNA that was read is TGTGCCAGCAGTGTAACAGGCCCCTCTAGCACAGATACG.

Of note for this clone: The sequenced fragment ends 3 residues before the CDR3 boundary, so the rest is inferred from the germline J gene. The rearrangement links TRBV5-4 to TRBJ1-1; 7 bases line up with TRBD1. CDR1 is SGHNT and CDR2 is YYREEE in the germline V gene (reference sequence). J lost 0 bases, V lost 3 bases, and 5 bases had no gene match. This CDR3 is 15 amino acids long. This CDR3 is CASSSRDSLNTEAFF. CDR3 DNA (partial): TGTGCCAGCAGCTCACGGGACAGCCTGAACACTGAA.

Points on this clone: The DNA ends 3 residues before the CDR3 does, and the rest of the CDR3 is filled in from the germline J gene. This sequence joins TRBV5-4 and TRBJ2-1; TRBD2 matches 9 bases. V was pared by 1 base and J by 3 bases, with 5 bases of the junction left unmatched. The CDR3 spans 16 residues. Germline V gene data show CDR1 as SGHNT and CDR2 as YYREEE (reference sequence). The part of the CDR3 DNA that was read is TGTGCCAGCAGCTTGAGCCTAGCGGGATACTACAATGAG. Residues: CASSLSLAGYYNE. The entire CDR3 is CASSLSLAGYYNEQFF.

Worth noting for this clone: The sequenced fragment ends 3 residues before the CDR3 boundary, so the rest is inferred from the germline J gene. The V gene is TRBV30, the J gene TRBJ2-1, with 7 bases that match TRBD1. This CDR3 spans 12 amino acids. Germline V gives CDR1 GTSNPN, CDR2 SVGIG (reference sequence). With 5 bases clipped from V and 6 bases from J, the junction kept 4 bases outside the gene matches. The CDR3 sequence is CAWDRAANEQFF. Incomplete CDR3 DNA: TGTGCCTGGGACAGGGCGGCCAATGAG.

The CDR3 protein is CASYLALQGPYNDYTF. The CDR3 bases that were read are TGTGCCAGCTACCTGGCTCTACAGGGGCCCTACAATGAC. The V gene is TRBV2, the J gene TRBJ1-2, with TRBD1 matching over 7 bases. The CDR3 end lies 3 residues beyond the end of the read and is filled in from the germline J gene. Per the germline V gene, CDR1 is SNHLY and CDR2 is FYNNEI. This CDR3 region has 16 residues.